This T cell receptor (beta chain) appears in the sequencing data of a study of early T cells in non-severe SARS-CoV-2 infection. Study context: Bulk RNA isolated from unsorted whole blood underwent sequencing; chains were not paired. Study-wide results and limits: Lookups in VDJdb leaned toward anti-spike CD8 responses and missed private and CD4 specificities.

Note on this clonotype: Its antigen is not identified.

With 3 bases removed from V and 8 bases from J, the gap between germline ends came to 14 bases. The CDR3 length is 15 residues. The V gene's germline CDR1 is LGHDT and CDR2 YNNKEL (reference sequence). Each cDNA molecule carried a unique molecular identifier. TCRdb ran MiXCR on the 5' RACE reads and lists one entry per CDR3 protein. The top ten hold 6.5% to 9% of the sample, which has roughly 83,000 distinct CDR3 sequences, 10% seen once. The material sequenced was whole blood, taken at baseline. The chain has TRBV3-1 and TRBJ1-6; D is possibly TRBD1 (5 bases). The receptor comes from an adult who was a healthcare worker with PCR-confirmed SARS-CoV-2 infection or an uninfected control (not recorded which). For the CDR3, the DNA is TGTGCCAGCAGCCATTCCGGGACCCGGGATTCACCCCTCCACTTT. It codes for CASSHSGTRDSPLHF.